This T cell receptor beta chain originates from a study of T-cell memory formation after mild COVID-19. This clonotype has a handful of counts. In TCRdb, the 5' RACE reads were re-called with MiXCR into one record per CDR3 protein. This table holds over 300,000 distinct CDR3 sequences, more than 20% found once. The TCR sequence derives from a man aged 18 to 30 who had mild COVID-19 (a few samples of this study predate the infection). Cell type and time point are not known. The sample consisted of PBMCs or a T cell subset sorted from them (not recorded which).

This CDR3 is CASWDSFYGYTF. For the CDR3, the DNA is TGTGCCAGCTGGGACAGCTTCTATGGCTACACCTTC. This rearrangement joins TRBV7-9 to TRBJ1-2; 7 positions agree with TRBD1. The CDR3 is made up of 12 amino acids. Germline-derived CDR1 and CDR2 are SEHNR and FQNEAQ (reference sequence). J was trimmed by 4 bases and V by 8 bases; bases with no gene match: 4.